This TCR beta chain was observed in a study of cytomegalovirus exposure and HLA in healthy donors. Study overall: About 77 million unique TCRs from HLA-typed donors made up an early data release.

Both 60 Vbeta primers and 13 Jbeta primers went into the PCR. Method: immunoSEQ multiplex PCR; TCRdb's copy keeps in-frame clones and lacks some. The sample comprises 100,000 to 150,000 clones, roughly a tenth of which are singletons, and approximately 4.4% rests with the top ten. The sequenced sample was PBMCs. The sequence came from a woman in her late teens or twenties in good health and CMV-seropositive.

The CDR3 DNA sequence: TGTGCCAGCAGTTACATCGGATCTAGGGGCACTGAAGCTTTCTTT. This translates into CASSYIGSRGTEAFF. The chain joins TRBV6-6 to TRBJ1-1; perhaps TRBD1 as D (5 bases). V was clipped by 2 bases and J by 4 bases, with 14 bases between them. Per the germline V gene, CDR1 is MNHNY and CDR2 is SVGAGI (reference sequence). This CDR3 region has 15 residues.